This T cell receptor beta chain was recovered during a study of blood T cell repertoires in COVID-19. V shed 0 bases and J shed 4 bases, with 13 bases lying between them. The CDR3 contains 15 residues. The germline CDR1 and CDR2 sequences are KGHSH and LQKENI. This clone was counted a few times. Authors' data handling: Amplification of reference gene primers provided the estimated nucleated cell counts. TCRdb's table, derived via immunoSEQ multiplex PCR, lists solely in-frame clones and lacks some. V and J calls and clone size are those listed in that table; D and trimming were worked out from the DNA. The table lists about 270,000 clones, less than 90% of them singletons, with about an eighth in the top ten.

The receptor was derived from a human donor in a cohort sampled during active COVID-19. The specimen was peripheral blood. V and J are TRBV18 and TRBJ2-7, with D perhaps TRBD2 (5 bases). The CDR3 DNA reads TGTGCCAGCTCACCACCTACTAGGAGGTATTACGAGCAGTACTTC. Its translation: CASSPPTRRYYEQYF.